What follows are 24 T cell receptor beta chains derived from one specimen sequenced in a study of shared clonotypes between healthy human individuals. The method was immunoSEQ multiplex PCR; TCRdb's version includes in-frame clones alone and lacks a portion of them. The sample lists some 2,100,000 clones; under 97% were seen once. The sequenced sample consisted of naive CD4+ T cells sorted from blood. Documented subset: CD45RA+ positively selected. These receptors were taken from a young man in good health.

This clone was detected only once. In the same sample, other DNA sequences code for this CDR3. The chain couples TRBV5-1 to TRBJ2-2; maybe TRBD1 (6 bases). In germline, CDR1 is SGHRS, CDR2 YFSETQ. The V end lost 0 bases, the J end lost 1 base, and 7 bases lay between the germline ends. The CDR3 covers 15 residues. CDR3 DNA: TGCGCCAGCAGCTTGGAGGGACAGAACACCGGGGAGCTGTTTTTT. Its protein product is CASSLEGQNTGELFF. Complete variable domain (other parts from reference TRBV5-1 and TRBJ2-2): KAGVTQTPRYLIKTRGQQVTLSCSPISGHRSVSWYQQTPGQGLQFLFEYFSETQRNKGNFPGRFSGRQFSNSRSEMNVSTLELGDSALYLCASSLEGQNTGELFFGEGSRLTVL.

This sequence joins TRBV28 and TRBJ1-1; a possible D gene is TRBD1 (6 bases). The CDR3 runs to 16 residues. The germline CDR1 and CDR2 sequences are MDHEN and SYDVKM. V was shortened by 7 bases and J by 4 bases, with 22 bases between the two germline ends. The CDR3 sequence: CASTGGQFQFSTEAFF. The CDR3 DNA reads TGTGCCAGCACGGGGGGGCAATTCCAATTTAGCACTGAAGCTTTCTTT.

V is TRBV7-9 and J is TRBJ2-7; TRBD1 or TRBD2 may be the D gene (5 bases each). Trimming shortened V by 5 bases and J by 5 bases, and 16 bases separated the two germline ends. The CDR3 spans 14 residues. Germline CDR1 is SEHNR and CDR2 is FQNEAQ (reference sequence). The CDR3 region has the DNA TGTGCCAGCAGCACCCGGGATACAGGAGACGAGCAGTACTTC. Translated: CASSTRDTGDEQYF.

The V call is TRBV30, the J call TRBJ2-5; a possible D gene is TRBD2 (6 bases). The V gene lost 3 bases and the J gene lost 4 bases, with 15 bases spanning the gap. This CDR3 region has 14 residues. Germline CDR1 and CDR2: GTSNPN and SVGIG (reference sequence). The CDR3 is CAWRRGKGGETQYF. The CDR3 coding sequence is TGTGCCTGGAGGCGAGGGAAGGGAGGAGAGACCCAGTACTTC.

This sequence joins TRBV5-6 and TRBJ2-7; TRBD2 matches at 8 bases. The CDR3 is made up of 14 amino acids. Germline V lookup: CDR1 SGHDT, CDR2 YYEEEE. Trimming at V came to 2 bases and at J to 0 bases, leaving 1 base not matched to a gene. CDR3 coding DNA: TGTGCCAGCAGCTTTGCGGGGGGCTCCTACGAGCAGTACTTC. It translates to CASSFAGGSYEQYF.

CDR3 sequence: CASSPPFGGPPESLSYTF. The CDR3 bases are TGTGCCAGCTCACCACCGTTCGGGGGTCCTCCCGAGAGTTTAAGCTACACCTTC. V is TRBV18 and J is TRBJ1-2; D is perhaps TRBD1 (5 bases). The CDR3 spans 18 residues. The V end was cut by 0 bases, the J end by 9 bases, with 26 bases between. Germline V lookup: CDR1 KGHSH, CDR2 LQKENI.

DNA for the CDR3: TGTGCCAGCAGCCAAGTGGACGGGGGCCATGGCTACACCTTC. This codes for CASSQVDGGHGYTF. J is TRBJ1-2 and V is TRBV14; perhaps TRBD1 as D (6 bases). The germline V and J ends were trimmed by 1 base and 6 bases, with 12 bases remaining between them. Looked up from germline, CDR1 is SGHDN and CDR2 is FVKESK. The CDR3 runs to 14 residues.

As regards this clone: Within the sample, other DNA sequences also encode this same CDR3. This chain links TRBV6-5 with TRBJ1-4; D is undetermined. Deletions cut 3 bases from V and 0 bases from J, with 8 bases between. Germline V gene lookup returns CDR1 MNHEY and CDR2 SVGAGI. The CDR3 contains 15 residues. In DNA, the CDR3 is TGTGCCAGCAGTTATTCCGGTGCAACTAATGAAAAACTGTTTTTT. The encoded protein is CASSYSGATNEKLFF.

The rearrangement links TRBV5-1 to TRBJ2-7; TRBD2 agrees at 8 bases. The CDR3 covers 15 residues. Germline V gives CDR1 SGHRS, CDR2 YFSETQ. V lost 5 bases and J lost 2; bases outside the gene matches: 9. The CDR3 loop is CASSREAGAPYEQYF. As DNA, the CDR3 is TGCGCCAGCAGTAGGGAAGCGGGAGCCCCCTACGAGCAGTACTTC.

Remarks on this clone: The same CDR3 also results from other DNA sequences found in this sample. The genes are TRBV9 and TRBJ1-6, with D possibly TRBD1 on 6 matching bases. The CDR3 has 13 amino acids. The germline V and J ends were trimmed by 2 bases and 10 bases, with 10 bases remaining between them. The V gene's germline CDR1 is SGDLS and CDR2 YYNGEE. The CDR3 DNA is TGTGCCAGCAGCGTGGCAGGGGAATCACCCCTCCACTTT. Protein product: CASSVAGESPLHF.

The V and J genes are TRBV6-5 and TRBJ1-2; D might be TRBD1 (6 bases). The germline V and J ends were trimmed by 7 bases and 1 base, with 16 bases remaining between them. Germline values: CDR1 MNHEY, CDR2 SVGAGI. This CDR3 is built from 15 residues. In DNA, the CDR3 is TGTGCCAGCACTACAAGGGGGGGACATAACTATGGCTACACCTTC. This codes for CASTTRGGHNYGYTF.

The chain employs TRBV19 and TRBJ1-2; D remains unclear. The germline V and J ends were trimmed by 3 bases and 0 bases, with 17 bases remaining between them. Germline CDR1 and CDR2: LNHDA and SQIVND (reference sequence). CDR3 size: 17 residues. The CDR3 DNA follows: TGTGCCAGTAGTATTCAAGCCCGACGGATAACTAACTATGGCTACACCTTC. Translation gives CASSIQARRITNYGYTF.

As for this clone: The sample carries other DNA sequences with the same CDR3. This CDR3 is CASSLDRSSYNEQFF. Here the CDR3 DNA reads TGTGCCAGCAGCTTGGACAGGTCTTCCTACAATGAGCAGTTCTTC. V is TRBV7-2 and J is TRBJ2-1; 7 bases line up with TRBD1. V lost 3 bases, J lost 1 base, and 3 bases stayed unmatched. Looked up from germline, CDR1 is SGHTA and CDR2 is FQGNSA. The CDR3 extends over 15 amino acids.

This chain connects TRBV5-1 to TRBJ1-1, with D possibly TRBD1 on 5 matching bases. The CDR3 has 16 amino acids. CDR1 is SGHRS, CDR2 YFSETQ, per germline. V was cut by 0 bases and J by 2 bases, with 14 bases left in between. CDR3 sequence: CASSLEAGARNTEAFF. The CDR3 region has the DNA TGCGCCAGCAGCTTGGAGGCCGGGGCCAGAAACACTGAAGCTTTCTTT.

This chain joins TRBV6-1 and TRBJ2-7; TRBD1 aligns across 9 bases. CDR1 is MNHNS, CDR2 SASEGT, per germline. The CDR3 sequence is 13 residues long. J lost 8 bases, V lost 6 bases, and 8 bases had no gene match. CDR3 sequence (DNA): TGTGCCAGCAGCGCCCGGGACAGGGATAAGCAGTACTTC. It yields the protein CASSARDRDKQYF.

V gene TRBV7-8 combines with J gene TRBJ1-1; D unresolved. Germline assignment: CDR1 SGHVS and CDR2 FQNEAQ. V was cut by 2 bases and J by 4 bases, with 14 bases left in between. There are 15 residues in the CDR3. CDR3 sequence: CASSLWGKSGTEAFF. CDR3 DNA sequence: TGTGCCAGCAGCTTATGGGGTAAAAGTGGCACTGAAGCTTTCTTT.

The rearrangement uses TRBV6-5 and TRBJ2-1; D remains ambiguous. Looked up from germline, CDR1 is MNHEY and CDR2 is SVGAGI. Trimming cost V 6 bases and J 2 bases, with 14 bases left between them. CDR3 length: 15 residues. CDR3 sequence reads: CASSRLESTYNEQFF. CDR3 bases: TGTGCCAGCAGCCGCCTTGAGTCCACCTACAATGAGCAGTTCTTC.

The V and J genes are TRBV9 and TRBJ2-7, with D possibly being TRBD2 (6 bases). The V end was cut by 3 bases, the J end by 2 bases, with 15 bases between. The CDR3 covers 15 residues. The germline V gene has CDR1 SGDLS and CDR2 YYNGEE. This CDR3 is CASSAGSGRTYEQYF. The DNA for the CDR3 is TGTGCCAGCAGCGCCGGTAGCGGAAGAACCTACGAGCAGTACTTC.

The gene calls are TRBV6-1 and TRBJ1-1; 7 nucleotides align to TRBD1. The length of the CDR3 is 15 residues. Trimming took 7 bases from V and 3 from J; bases not matched to a gene: 11. CDR1 is MNHNS and CDR2 is SASEGT in the germline V gene. The CDR3 here is CASTQGGQGDTEAFF. Here the CDR3 DNA reads TGTGCCAGCACTCAAGGCGGGCAGGGGGACACTGAAGCTTTCTTT.

J is TRBJ2-7 and V is TRBV28, with TRBD1 identical over 9 bases. This CDR3 region has 14 residues. The V gene end was trimmed by 3 bases and the J gene end by 4 bases; junction bases not matched to a gene: 4. The V gene's germline CDR1 is MDHEN and CDR2 SYDVKM. CDR3 nucleotide sequence: TGTGCCAGCAGTTTCGGGGACAGGGCTTACGAGCAGTACTTC. It codes for CASSFGDRAYEQYF.

The chain couples TRBV6-5 to TRBJ1-2; D uncertain. Trimming stripped 6 bases from V and 4 bases from J, with 6 bases between. CDR3 size: 11 residues. The germline V gene has CDR1 MNHEY and CDR2 SVGAGI. The CDR3 nucleotides read TGTGCCAGCAGCAACGTCTATGGCTACACCTTC. Its translation is CASSNVYGYTF.

With regard to this clone: Other DNA sequences in the same sample also yield this CDR3. V and J are TRBV18 and TRBJ1-1, with D tentatively TRBD1 (6 bases). The germline gives CDR1 KGHSH, CDR2 LQKENI. V dropped 6 bases and J dropped 4 bases, with 12 bases sitting between them. The CDR3 is made up of 13 amino acids. CDR3 amino acids: CASSPGQSTEAFF. The DNA of the CDR3 is TGTGCCAGCTCCCCTGGACAGAGCACTGAAGCTTTCTTT.

The rearrangement uses TRBV30 and TRBJ2-3; D unresolved. The CDR3 runs 17 residues. The ends were cut back, 0 bases at V and 4 bases at J, with 20 bases in the middle. Per the germline V gene, CDR1 is GTSNPN and CDR2 is SVGIG (reference sequence). The CDR3 spells CAWSVRRLARQSDTQYF. CDR3 DNA sequence: TGTGCCTGGAGTGTACGAAGATTGGCAAGACAATCAGATACGCAGTATTTT.

The V and J genes are TRBV7-9 and TRBJ2-5; D unresolved. Per the germline V gene, CDR1 is SEHNR and CDR2 is FQNEAQ (reference sequence). V lost 6 bases and J 5 bases, leaving 7 bases between the germline ends. This CDR3 is built from 11 residues. DNA of the CDR3: TGTGCCAGCAGGGCCGGGGAGACCCAGTACTTC. This translates into CASRAGETQYF.